The 7 T cell receptor beta chains below all came from one sample that was sequenced in a study of STAT5B mutations in CD4+ large granular lymphocyte leukemia. TCRdb's copy holds only in-frame clones and misses some; the assay was immunoSEQ multiplex PCR. The repertoire holds about 50,000 clones, with about 86% as singletons. Specimen: CD4+ T cells from blood buffy coats. The receptors originated from a human donor in good health.

This chain uses TRBV29-1 with TRBJ2-2; D is possibly TRBD1 or TRBD2 (6 bases each). The CDR3 sequence is 13 residues long. From germline, CDR1 is SQVTM and CDR2 ANQGSEA. The V end was cut by 3 bases, the J end by 4 bases, with 9 bases between. CDR3 DNA: TGCAGCGTTGACAGGGGAGGCACCGGGGAGCTGTTTTTT. This encodes CSVDRGGTGELFF.

This clone was counted a single time. The chain carries TRBV27 and TRBJ1-2; D is unclear. Trimming took off 7 bases at V and 4 bases at J, with 10 bases between the two ends. The CDR3 covers 12 residues. CDR1 is MNHEY and CDR2 is SMNVEV in the germline V gene (reference sequence). CDR3 protein: CASIAGSYGYTF. In DNA, the CDR3 is TGTGCCAGCATCGCGGGGAGCTATGGCTACACCTTC.

CDR3 in DNA: TGCGCCAGCAGCTTGGGTTGGGGGCGCGACGCCACTGAAGCTTTCTTT. Residues: CASSLGWGRDATEAFF. The J gene is TRBJ1-1, the V gene TRBV5-1; perhaps TRBD1 as D (6 bases). Germline V lookup: CDR1 SGHRS, CDR2 YFSETQ. The CDR3 consists of 16 residues. Trimming removed 0 bases from V and 4 bases from J, with 16 bases in between.

This rearrangement joins TRBV19 to TRBJ1-2; D is uncertain. In germline, CDR1 is LNHDA, CDR2 SQIVND (reference sequence). There are 13 residues in the CDR3. The germline V and J ends were trimmed by 4 bases and 8 bases, with 14 bases remaining between them. CDR3 in amino acids: CASSTGRADGYTF. CDR3 DNA: TGTGCCAGTAGTACCGGAAGGGCTGACGGCTACACCTTC.

This clone was detected only a few times. The genes are TRBV6-5 and TRBJ2-3; 7 nucleotides align to TRBD1. Per germline, CDR1 MNHEY and CDR2 SVGAGI. V lost 6 bases and J lost 3; bases outside the gene matches: 6. This CDR3 spans 14 amino acids. This CDR3 reads CASRKQGRTDTQYF. The DNA for the CDR3 is TGTGCCAGCAGAAAACAGGGGAGAACAGATACGCAGTATTTT.

The chain has TRBV9 and TRBJ2-5; 8 bases agree with TRBD2. The V gene end was trimmed by 2 bases and the J gene end by 3 bases; junction bases not matched to a gene: 0. Germline values: CDR1 SGDLS, CDR2 YYNGEE. The CDR3 totals 13 residues. CDR3 coding DNA: TGTGCCAGCAGCGTGCGGGGGGAAGAGACCCAGTACTTC. As protein: CASSVRGEETQYF. Together with reference TRBV9 and TRBJ2-5, the CDR3 gives the full variable domain: DSGVTQTPKHLITATGQRVTLRCSPRSGDLSVYWYQQSLDQGLQFLIQYYNGEERAKGNILERFSAQQFPDLHSELNLSSLELGDSALYFCASSVRGEETQYFGPGTRLLVL.

This chain links TRBV29-1 with TRBJ1-4, with TRBD1 matching 7 bases. From germline, CDR1 is SQVTM and CDR2 ANQGSEA. This CDR3 has 13 amino acids. Trimming removed 7 bases from V and 7 bases from J; junction bases left unmatched: 9. This chain's CDR3 is CSGGRGRGEKLFF. The CDR3 DNA is TGCAGCGGAGGGAGGGGGCGCGGTGAAAAACTGTTTTTT.